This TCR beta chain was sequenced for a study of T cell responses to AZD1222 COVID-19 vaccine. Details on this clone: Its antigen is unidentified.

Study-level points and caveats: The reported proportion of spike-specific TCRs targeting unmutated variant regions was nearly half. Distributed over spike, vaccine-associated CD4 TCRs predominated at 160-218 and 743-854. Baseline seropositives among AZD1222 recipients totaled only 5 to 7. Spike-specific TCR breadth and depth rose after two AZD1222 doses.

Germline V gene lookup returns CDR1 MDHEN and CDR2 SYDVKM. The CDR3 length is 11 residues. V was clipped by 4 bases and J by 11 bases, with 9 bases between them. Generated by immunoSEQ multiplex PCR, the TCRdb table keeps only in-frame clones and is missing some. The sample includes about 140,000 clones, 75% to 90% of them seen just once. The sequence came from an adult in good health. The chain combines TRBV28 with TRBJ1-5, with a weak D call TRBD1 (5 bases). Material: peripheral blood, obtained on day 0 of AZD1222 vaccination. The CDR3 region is CASSSGGAQHF. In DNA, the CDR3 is TGTGCCAGCAGTTCTGGGGGGGCCCAGCATTTT. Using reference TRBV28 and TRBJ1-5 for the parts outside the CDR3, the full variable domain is DVKVTQSSRYLVKRTGEKVFLECVQDMDHENMFWYRQDPGLGLRLIYFSYDVKMKEKGDIPEGYSVSREKKERFSLILESASTNQTSMYLCASSSGGAQHFGDGTRLSIL.